This T cell receptor (beta chain) stems from a study of blood T cell repertoires in COVID-19 (dated by TCRdb to the early 2020s). In terms of the full investigation: Collaborator samples came from the United States, Italy and Spain and covered acute and convalescent phases of COVID-19. The material from the prospective study consisted of cDNA or gDNA derived from T cells, B-cell-depleted T cells, or PBMCs. Subjects who had been exposed to COVID-19, were actively infected with it, or had recovered from it provided the deeply sampled blood TCRbeta repertoires that made up the dataset. A freely available public database, intended as a resource for researchers studying the immune response to SARS-CoV-2, is where the repertoires were released. The samples were drawn from two sources: the first 160 participants of the ongoing ImmuneRACE study, and approximately 1,300 subjects contributed by 6 global collaborators. The sample metadata nearly always contained a de-identified subject ID, COVID-19 status, age in years and sex. Where HLA class I and class II types were available, the types were taken from metadata supplied by the sample provider, not from assay-based typing.

In the prospective study, participants were roughly 18 to 90 years old, resided in 24 geographic areas of the United States, and were enrolled through a virtual design. In the prospective study, participants were assigned to cohorts based on the clinical history participants reported in a screening survey and a study questionnaire. In the prospective study, whole blood, serum and a nasopharyngeal or oropharyngeal swab were collected from each participant by mobile phlebotomists. Additional blood draws and questionnaires over an approximately 2-month period could optionally be provided by prospective study participants. Before DNA extraction, blood samples from the prospective study were shipped at room temperature or frozen. TCRbeta CDR3 regions were amplified from genomic DNA using the immunoSEQ Assay, a bias-controlled multiplex PCR. Under the source paper's analysis protocol: The number of nucleated cells in each sample was estimated from the amplification of reference gene primers within the assay. Sequence reads were collapsed and filtered to measure the absolute abundance of every unique TCRbeta CDR3 rearrangement. For each sample, productive Simpson clonality was calculated by taking the square root of Simpson's diversity index across productive rearrangements. The source is immuneACCESS, and TCRdb retained only in-frame sequences with V and J called. Part of the clones is not carried over; for the studies checked, unresolved V genes explain less than half of this, and the remainder is unexplained. That table is the source of V, J and clone size, and D and trimming were worked out from the DNA. A total of around 140,000 clones appear in this sample, around 84% of them only once. Together, the top ten hold about 2.3% of the sample.

Worth noting for this clone: It lacks a known antigen. Base qualities are not provided; no much larger clone lies one nucleotide away.

General findings and caveats noted by the study authors: The quantity of clinical and demographic metadata differed by source and by participant and was supplied without curation.

CDR1 and CDR2 are drawn from the germline V gene: SGHTA, FQGNSA. After removal of 6 bases from V and 6 bases from J, the junction retains 6 bases not matched to a gene. From its cysteine to its phenylalanine, the CDR3 spans 16 amino acids. This entry keeps only the CDR3 DNA: 48 bases, framed from base 1. The origin of this receptor is a man in his forties with acute COVID-19. Sequenced input: PBMCs or T cells enriched from blood (not recorded which). This receptor chain uses TRBV7-2 and TRBJ2-2, with 14 bases matching TRBD2. The nucleotide sequence is given as TGTGCCAGCAGATCCCCGGGACTAGCGGGAGCCGGGGAGCTGTTTTTT. Its amino acids are CASRSPGLAGAGELFF.